These 22 T cell receptor beta chains were all obtained from the same sample, sequenced in a study of CD8 T cells in ankylosing spondylitis. TCRdb re-called the 5' RACE reads with MiXCR, one entry per CDR3 protein. The sample includes hundreds of thousands of distinct CDR3 sequences, roughly 26% of them seen just once. Their specific antigens are unknown. Study observations and caveats: The study identified a TCR beta motif of several highly homologous variants that appeared characteristic of ankylosing spondylitis blood.

Sequencing input: blood, either unsorted or a sorted T cell fraction (not recorded which). These receptors came from a male donor with ankylosing spondylitis.

This clonotype is a singleton in its sample. This sequence joins TRBV19 and TRBJ1-1; weak D call: TRBD1 (5 bases). This CDR3 region has 14 residues. Trimming left V 3 bases short and J 5 bases short, with 13 bases between. Germline assignment: CDR1 LNHDA and CDR2 SQIVND (reference sequence). The CDR3 reads CASSIWQGETEAFF. In DNA form, the CDR3 reads TGTGCCAGTAGTATTTGGCAGGGCGAAACTGAAGCTTTCTTT.

This clonotype has only a few counts. V is TRBV12-3 or TRBV12-4 and J is TRBJ2-1, with 10 bases aligning to TRBD2. The length of the CDR3 is 15 residues. V trimming: 8 bases; J trimming: 7 bases; junction bases outside the gene matches: 11. The CDR3 DNA reads TGTGCCAGCCATAGCCTAGCGGGAGTGGTGAATGAGCAGTTCTTC. Translated, it gives CASHSLAGVVNEQFF.

This clonotype was seen a handful of times. The rearrangement links TRBV3-1 to TRBJ2-1, with TRBD2 matching 15 bases. The CDR3 spans 13 residues. Germline assignment: CDR1 LGHDT and CDR2 YNNKEL (reference sequence). J gave up 12 bases and V 6 bases, and 3 bases lay outside the gene matches. CDR3 residues: CASRGLAGGAQFF. CDR3 sequence (DNA): TGTGCCAGCAGGGGACTAGCGGGAGGCGCGCAGTTCTTC.

The rearrangement uses TRBV29-1 and TRBJ2-1; D ambiguous. Looked up from germline, CDR1 is SQVTM and CDR2 is ANQGSEA. V lost 2 bases, J lost 8 bases, and 7 bases lay in between. CDR3 length: 11 amino acids. CDR3 in amino acids: CSVERNYEQFF. The CDR3 nucleotides are TGCAGCGTTGAAAGGAATTATGAGCAGTTCTTC.

The chain combines TRBV11-2 with TRBJ2-7; D is perhaps TRBD1 (5 bases). Germline V gene lookup returns CDR1 SGHAT and CDR2 FQNNGV. V gave up 2 bases and J gave up 6 bases, with 14 bases separating them. The CDR3 has 14 amino acids. The CDR3 spells CASSLSSTATEQYV. The CDR3 bases are TGTGCCAGCAGCTTATCTTCGACAGCAACCGAGCAGTACGTC.

This chain joins TRBV5-1 and TRBJ2-1, with D possibly TRBD1 on 6 matching bases. Trimming took 0 bases from V and 4 from J, leaving 11 bases between them. CDR1 SGHRS and CDR2 YFSETQ come from the germline V gene. This CDR3 has 15 residues. Written as DNA, the CDR3 is TGCGCCAGCAGCTTGGTCAGGGGTCCTTACAATGAGCAGTTCTTC. Translating it yields CASSLVRGPYNEQFF.

This clonotype occurred a few times. This chain joins TRBV29-1 and TRBJ1-1, with D tentatively TRBD1 (6 bases). V was trimmed by 8 bases and J by 0 bases, leaving 10 bases between them. Germline assignment: CDR1 SQVTM and CDR2 ANQGSEA. The length of the CDR3 is 12 residues. The CDR3 sequence: CSSRGLNTEAFF. CDR3 DNA: TGCAGCTCCCGGGGGCTGAACACTGAAGCTTTCTTT.

V usage is TRBV12-3 or TRBV12-4 and J usage is TRBJ2-1; D is uncertain. The V gene lost 5 bases and the J gene lost 5 bases, with 13 bases spanning the gap. This CDR3 is built from 14 residues. The CDR3 DNA follows: TGTGCCAGCAGTCCCCCTCGCCCCGACAATGAGCAGTTCTTC. This gives the protein CASSPPRPDNEQFF.

There are a few counts of this clonotype. V and J are TRBV11-2 and TRBJ2-7; 7 positions match TRBD2. The V gene end was trimmed by 4 bases and the J gene end by 3 bases; junction bases not matched to a gene: 9. Per the germline V gene, CDR1 is SGHAT and CDR2 is FQNNGV. This CDR3 spans 15 amino acids. The chain's CDR3 is CASSWGGVGVYEQYF. The DNA for the CDR3 is TGTGCCAGCAGCTGGGGGGGGGTTGGGGTCTACGAGCAGTACTTC. The full variable domain, with the rest looked up from reference TRBV11-2 and TRBJ2-7, is EAGVAQSPRYKIIEKRQSVAFWCNPISGHATLYWYQQILGQGPKLLIQFQNNGVVDDSQLPKDRFSAERLKGVDSTLKIQPAKLEDSAVYLCASSWGGVGVYEQYFGPGTRLTVT.

This clonotype was recorded at least ten times. The chain has TRBV28 and TRBJ2-7; 13 bases are a match to TRBD2. The germline V gene encodes CDR1 MDHEN and CDR2 SYDVKM. This CDR3 is built from 14 residues. The trim removed 5 bases at V and 6 bases at J, leaving 4 bases unmatched. CDR3 in DNA: TGTGCCAGCAGTCAACTAGCGGGAGGGCGCGAGCAGTACGTC. Translated: CASSQLAGGREQYV.

This clonotype has only a few counts. V usage is TRBV20-1 and J usage is TRBJ1-2, with 7 nucleotides matching TRBD1. There are 12 residues in the CDR3. The V gene's germline CDR1 is DFQATT and CDR2 SNEGSKA (reference sequence). V was pared by 1 base and J by 4 bases, with 0 bases of the junction left unmatched. CDR3 bases: TGCAGTGCTAGAGGGGACAGCTATGGCTACACCTTC. Its translation is CSARGDSYGYTF.

The chain uses TRBV20-1 and TRBJ2-1; D call uncertain. V shed 1 base and J shed 2 bases, with 12 bases lying between them. CDR3 length: 15 residues. The germline gives CDR1 DFQATT, CDR2 SNEGSKA (reference sequence). CDR3 residues: CSARAPRTAYNEQFF. The CDR3 DNA is TGCAGTGCTAGAGCCCCGAGGACGGCCTACAATGAGCAGTTCTTC.

The gene calls are TRBV24-1 and TRBJ2-1; D perhaps matches TRBD1 (5 bases). The germline CDR1 and CDR2 sequences are KGHDR and SFDVKD. The CDR3 is made up of 17 amino acids. V lost 0 bases, J lost 6 bases, and 17 bases lay in between. In nucleotides, the CDR3 is TGTGCCACCAGTGATTTGCCAGGGCGTCAGCCCCCCAATGAGCAGTTCTTC. Amino acid sequence: CATSDLPGRQPPNEQFF.

As regards this clonotype: A much larger clone is a single base away; this may be a read error. For the CDR3, the DNA is TGTGCCAGCAGCGTAGAGCTAAACACTGAAGCTTTCTTT. Its protein is CASSVELNTEAFF. The chain couples TRBV9 to TRBJ1-1; D remains unclear. V lost 0 bases to trimming and J lost 2 bases, with 5 bases between them. Germline CDR1 is SGDLS and CDR2 is YYNGEE. The length of the CDR3 is 13 residues.

This chain connects TRBV10-3 to TRBJ1-1; D gene ambiguous. The CDR3 runs 12 residues. Germline V lookup: CDR1 ENHRY, CDR2 SYGVKD. V lost 10 bases, J lost 3 bases, and 12 bases lay in between. CDR3: CASNQEYTEAFF. CDR3 DNA: TGTGCCAGCAACCAGGAATACACTGAAGCTTTCTTT.

This clonotype came up once. The V call is TRBV14, the J call TRBJ2-5, with D possibly being TRBD1 (5 bases). CDR1 and CDR2 (germline): SGHDN, FVKESK. Trimming removed 5 bases at V and 5 bases at J, with 6 bases between. CDR3 length: 11 amino acids. DNA for the CDR3: TGTGCCAGCAGCAAGGGGGAGACCCAGTACTTC. It is translated as CASSKGETQYF. Supplemented by reference TRBV14 and TRBJ2-5, the full variable domain reads EAGVTQFPSHSVIEKGQTVTLRCDPISGHDNLYWYRRVMGKEIKFLLHFVKESKQDESGMPNNRFLAERTGGTYSTLKVQPAELEDSGVYFCASSKGETQYFGPGTRLLVL.

This chain joins TRBV5-1 and TRBJ2-3; possible D gene TRBD2, 6 bases. The CDR3 contains 15 residues. V was trimmed by 0 bases and J by 5 bases, leaving 13 bases between them. Germline V gives CDR1 SGHRS, CDR2 YFSETQ. CDR3 amino acids: CASSLVAVQGDTQYF. The CDR3 coding sequence is TGCGCCAGCAGCTTGGTAGCGGTCCAGGGAGATACGCAGTATTTT.

V and J are TRBV10-1 and TRBJ2-3, with D possibly being TRBD1 (5 bases). The CDR3 extends over 13 amino acids. V lost 10 bases and J lost 0, with 11 bases in between. From germline, CDR1 is WNHNN and CDR2 SYGVQD (reference sequence). The CDR3: CATHDSSTDTQYF. The CDR3 DNA sequence: TGCGCCACCCATGACAGTAGCACAGATACGCAGTATTTT.

This clonotype came up many times. The chain links TRBV12-3 or TRBV12-4 to TRBJ2-1; no firm D call. V was pared by 4 bases and J by 6 bases, with 4 bases between. There are 11 residues in the CDR3. The CDR3 protein is CASSSFNEQFF. The CDR3 bases are TGTGCCAGCAGTTCTTTCAATGAGCAGTTCTTC.

This clonotype was seen more than once but under ten times. The V gene is TRBV29-1, the J gene TRBJ1-1; no clear D gene. CDR1 is SQVTM and CDR2 is ANQGSEA in the germline V gene. V was trimmed by 6 bases and J by 3 bases, leaving 17 bases between them. This CDR3 has 14 residues. The CDR3, as DNA: TGCAGCGTACTCGCCCAGGTGAAGCACACTGAAGCTTTCTTT. Protein product: CSVLAQVKHTEAFF.

There are many counts of this clonotype. V and J are TRBV5-1 and TRBJ2-5, with 8 positions matching TRBD1. V trimming: 2 bases; J trimming: 6 bases; junction bases outside the gene matches: 9. This CDR3 is built from 15 residues. Germline CDR1 reads SGHRS; CDR2 reads YFSETQ. This CDR3 is CASSFTTGESQTQYF. The CDR3 region has the DNA TGCGCCAGCAGCTTCACGACAGGGGAAAGCCAGACCCAGTACTTC. The full variable domain, in which reference TRBV5-1 and TRBJ2-5 provide the parts outside the CDR3, is KAGVTQTPRYLIKTRGQQVTLSCSPISGHRSVSWYQQTPGQGLQFLFEYFSETQRNKGNFPGRFSGRQFSNSRSEMNVSTLELGDSALYLCASSFTTGESQTQYFGPGTRLLVL.

This clonotype has just a few counts. J is TRBJ2-1 and V is TRBV5-1, with TRBD2 matching 10 bases. The CDR3 has 16 amino acids. The V segment lost 0 bases and the J segment 7 bases; nucleotides outside the gene matches: 7. From germline, CDR1 is SGHRS and CDR2 YFSETQ. The CDR3 sequence is CASSLEGTSGINEQFF. CDR3 in DNA: TGCGCCAGCAGCTTGGAAGGTACTAGCGGGATAAATGAGCAGTTCTTC. The full variable domain, completed using reference TRBV5-1 and TRBJ2-1, is KAGVTQTPRYLIKTRGQQVTLSCSPISGHRSVSWYQQTPGQGLQFLFEYFSETQRNKGNFPGRFSGRQFSNSRSEMNVSTLELGDSALYLCASSLEGTSGINEQFFGPGTRLTVL.